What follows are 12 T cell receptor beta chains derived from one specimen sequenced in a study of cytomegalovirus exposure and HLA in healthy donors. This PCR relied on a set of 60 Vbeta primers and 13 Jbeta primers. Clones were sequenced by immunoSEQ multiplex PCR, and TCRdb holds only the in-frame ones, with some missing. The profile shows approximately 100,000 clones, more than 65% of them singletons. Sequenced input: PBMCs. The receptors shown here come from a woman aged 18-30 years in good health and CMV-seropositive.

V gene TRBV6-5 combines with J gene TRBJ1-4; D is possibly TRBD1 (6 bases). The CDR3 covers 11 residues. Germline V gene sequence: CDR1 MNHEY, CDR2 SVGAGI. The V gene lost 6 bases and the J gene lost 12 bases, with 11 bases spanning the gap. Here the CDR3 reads CASRTRGELFF. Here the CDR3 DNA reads TGTGCCAGCAGAACCAGGGGAGAACTGTTTTTT.

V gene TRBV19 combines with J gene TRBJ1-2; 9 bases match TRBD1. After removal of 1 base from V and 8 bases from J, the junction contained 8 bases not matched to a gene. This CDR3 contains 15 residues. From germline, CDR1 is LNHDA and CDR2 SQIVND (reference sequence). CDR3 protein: CASSIVPDRGKGYTF. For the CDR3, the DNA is TGTGCCAGTAGTATAGTTCCGGACAGGGGAAAAGGCTACACCTTC.

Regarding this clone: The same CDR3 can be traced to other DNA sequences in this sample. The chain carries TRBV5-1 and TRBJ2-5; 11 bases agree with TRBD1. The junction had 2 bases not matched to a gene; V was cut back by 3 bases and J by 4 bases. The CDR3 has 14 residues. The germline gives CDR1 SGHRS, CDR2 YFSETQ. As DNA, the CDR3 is TGCGCCAGCAGCTCGGGACAGGGGGGAGAGACCCAGTACTTC. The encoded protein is CASSSGQGGETQYF.

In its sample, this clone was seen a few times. CDR3: CASSLGGSYSYNEQFF. The CDR3 coding sequence is TGTGCCAGCAGCTTGGGCGGGAGTTACTCCTACAATGAGCAGTTCTTC. The chain joins TRBV5-4 to TRBJ2-1, with TRBD2 identical over 7 bases. Germline V CDR1 and CDR2: SGHNT, YYREEE (reference sequence). J lost 0 bases, V lost 0 bases, and 3 bases had no gene match. This CDR3 comprises 16 residues.

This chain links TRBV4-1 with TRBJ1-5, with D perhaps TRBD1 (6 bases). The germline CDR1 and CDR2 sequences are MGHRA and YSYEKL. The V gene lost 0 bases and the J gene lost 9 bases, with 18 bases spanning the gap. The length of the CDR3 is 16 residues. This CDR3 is CASSQERDTSFWPQHF. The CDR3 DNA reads TGCGCCAGCAGCCAAGAAAGGGACACAAGTTTTTGGCCCCAGCATTTT.

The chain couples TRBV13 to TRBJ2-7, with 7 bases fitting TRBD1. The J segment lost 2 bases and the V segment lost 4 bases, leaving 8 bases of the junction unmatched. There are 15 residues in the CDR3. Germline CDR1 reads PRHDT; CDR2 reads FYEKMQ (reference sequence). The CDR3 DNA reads TGTGCCAGCAGCTCACTTGGGACAGCCACCTACGAGCAGTACTTC. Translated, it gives CASSSLGTATYEQYF. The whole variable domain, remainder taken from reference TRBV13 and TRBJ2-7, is AAGVIQSPRHLIKEKRETATLKCYPIPRHDTVYWYQQGPGQDPQFLISFYEKMQSDKGSIPDRFSAQQFSDYHSELNMSSLELGDSALYFCASSSLGTATYEQYFGPGTRLTVT.

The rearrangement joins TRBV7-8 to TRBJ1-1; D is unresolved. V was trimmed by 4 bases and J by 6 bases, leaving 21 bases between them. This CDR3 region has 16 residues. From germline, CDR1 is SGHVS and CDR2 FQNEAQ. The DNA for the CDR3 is TGTGCCAGCAGCTCAGGCCTGGGAGGTTATCGGTCTGAAGCTTTCTTT. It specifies CASSSGLGGYRSEAFF.

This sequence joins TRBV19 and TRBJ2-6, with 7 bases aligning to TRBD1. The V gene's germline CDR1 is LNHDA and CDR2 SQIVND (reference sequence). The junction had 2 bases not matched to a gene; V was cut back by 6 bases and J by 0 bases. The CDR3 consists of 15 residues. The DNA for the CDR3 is TGTGCCAGTAGGGGACAGTTCTCTGGGGCCAACGTCCTGACTTTC. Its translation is CASRGQFSGANVLTF. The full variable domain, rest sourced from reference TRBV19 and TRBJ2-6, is DGGITQSPKYLFRKEGQNVTLSCEQNLNHDAMYWYRQDPGQGLRLIYYSQIVNDFQKGDIAEGYSVSREKKESFPLTVTSAQKNPTAFYLCASRGQFSGANVLTFGAGSRLTVL.

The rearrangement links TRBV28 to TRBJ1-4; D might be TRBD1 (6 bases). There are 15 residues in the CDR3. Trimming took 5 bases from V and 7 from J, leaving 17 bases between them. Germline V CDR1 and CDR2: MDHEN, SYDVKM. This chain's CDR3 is CASSTPGRTVEKLFF. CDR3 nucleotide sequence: TGTGCCAGCAGTACCCCTGGCAGGACAGTTGAAAAACTGTTTTTT. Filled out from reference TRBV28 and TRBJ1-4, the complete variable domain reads DVKVTQSSRYLVKRTGEKVFLECVQDMDHENMFWYRQDPGLGLRLIYFSYDVKMKEKGDIPEGYSVSREKKERFSLILESASTNQTSMYLCASSTPGRTVEKLFFGSGTQLSVL.

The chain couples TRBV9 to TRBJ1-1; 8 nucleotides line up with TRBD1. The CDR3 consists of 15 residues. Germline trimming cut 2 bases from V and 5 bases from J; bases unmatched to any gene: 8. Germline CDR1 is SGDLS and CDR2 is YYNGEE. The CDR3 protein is CASSVSGGEITEAFF. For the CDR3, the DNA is TGTGCCAGCAGCGTTTCAGGGGGCGAAATAACTGAAGCTTTCTTT.

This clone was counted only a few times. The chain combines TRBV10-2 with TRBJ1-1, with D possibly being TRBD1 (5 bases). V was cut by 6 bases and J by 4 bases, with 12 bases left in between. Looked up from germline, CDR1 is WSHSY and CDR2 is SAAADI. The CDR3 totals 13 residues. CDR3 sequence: CASSGSGATEAFF. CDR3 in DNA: TGCGCCAGCAGCGGTTCTGGGGCCACTGAAGCTTTCTTT.

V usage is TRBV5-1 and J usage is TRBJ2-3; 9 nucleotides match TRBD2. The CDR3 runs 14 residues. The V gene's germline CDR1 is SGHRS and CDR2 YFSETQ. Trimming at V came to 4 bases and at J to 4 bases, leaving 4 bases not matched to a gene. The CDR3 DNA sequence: TGCGCCAGCAGCCCGGGACTAGCTGCAGATACGCAGTATTTT. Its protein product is CASSPGLAADTQYF.